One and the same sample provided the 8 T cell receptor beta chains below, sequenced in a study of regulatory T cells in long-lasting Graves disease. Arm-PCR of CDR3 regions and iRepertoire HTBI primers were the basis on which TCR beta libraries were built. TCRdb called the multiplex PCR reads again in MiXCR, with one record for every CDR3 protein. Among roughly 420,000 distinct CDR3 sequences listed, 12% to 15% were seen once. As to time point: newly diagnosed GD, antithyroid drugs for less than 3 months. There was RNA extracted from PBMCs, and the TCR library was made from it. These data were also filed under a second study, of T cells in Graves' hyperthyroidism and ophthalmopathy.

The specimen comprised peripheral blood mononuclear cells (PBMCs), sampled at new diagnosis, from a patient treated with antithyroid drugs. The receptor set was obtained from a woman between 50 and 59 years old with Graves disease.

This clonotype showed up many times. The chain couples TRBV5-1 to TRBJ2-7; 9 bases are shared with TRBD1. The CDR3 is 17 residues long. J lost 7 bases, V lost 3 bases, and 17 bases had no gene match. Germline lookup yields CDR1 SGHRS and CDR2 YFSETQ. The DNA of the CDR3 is TGCGCCAGCAGCTCAGCTAGTCGGGACAGGGTGCGTGGGGAGCAGTACTTC. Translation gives CASSSASRDRVRGEQYF.

The CDR3 DNA sequence: TGTGCCAGCAGCCCCGCAACGAGCGGGAGGGCCGACATTCAGTACTTC. Its translation is CASSPATSGRADIQYF. The rearrangement uses TRBV3-1 and TRBJ2-4, with 10 bases identical to TRBD2. Germline trimming cut 4 bases from V and 8 bases from J; bases unmatched to any gene: 11. The CDR3 extends over 16 amino acids. Germline V gene data show CDR1 as LGHDT and CDR2 as YNNKEL (reference sequence).

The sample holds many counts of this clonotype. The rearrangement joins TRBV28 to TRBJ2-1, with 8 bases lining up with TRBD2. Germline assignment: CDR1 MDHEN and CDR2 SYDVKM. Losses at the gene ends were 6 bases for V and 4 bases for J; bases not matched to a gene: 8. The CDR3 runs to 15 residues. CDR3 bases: TGTGCCAGCAGAAGCAGCGGGAGCGAGTACAATGAGCAGTTCTTC. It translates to CASRSSGSEYNEQFF.

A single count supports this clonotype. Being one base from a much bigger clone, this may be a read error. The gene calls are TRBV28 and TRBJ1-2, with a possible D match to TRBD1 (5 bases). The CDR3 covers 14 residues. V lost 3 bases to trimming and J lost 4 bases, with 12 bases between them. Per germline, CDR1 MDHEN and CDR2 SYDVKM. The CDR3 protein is CASSLGPTPYGYTF. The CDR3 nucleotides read TGTGCCAGCAGTTTGGGGCCAACCCCCTATGGCTACACCTTC.

CDR3 bases: TGTGCCAGCTCACCACAGGCTCCACTAGCGGGGAACACAGATACGCAGTATTTT. Protein: CASSPQAPLAGNTDTQYF. J is TRBJ2-3 and V is TRBV18; 10 bases map to TRBD2. This CDR3 region has 18 residues. Trimming took 1 base from V and 2 from J; bases not matched to a gene: 9. Germline CDR1 reads KGHSH; CDR2 reads LQKENI.

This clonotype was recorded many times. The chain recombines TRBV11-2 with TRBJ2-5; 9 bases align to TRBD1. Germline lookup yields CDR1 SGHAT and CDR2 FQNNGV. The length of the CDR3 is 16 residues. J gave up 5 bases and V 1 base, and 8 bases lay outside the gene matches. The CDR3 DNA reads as TGTGCCAGCAGCTTAGGACGAGACAGGGGGTCCGAGACCCAGTACTTC. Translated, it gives CASSLGRDRGSETQYF.

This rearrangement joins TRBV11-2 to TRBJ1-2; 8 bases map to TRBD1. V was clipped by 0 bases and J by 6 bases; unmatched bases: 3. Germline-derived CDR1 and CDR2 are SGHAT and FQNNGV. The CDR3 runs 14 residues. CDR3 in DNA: TGTGCCAGCAGCTTAGAAATCAGGGGGCATGGCTACACCTTC. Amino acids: CASSLEIRGHGYTF.

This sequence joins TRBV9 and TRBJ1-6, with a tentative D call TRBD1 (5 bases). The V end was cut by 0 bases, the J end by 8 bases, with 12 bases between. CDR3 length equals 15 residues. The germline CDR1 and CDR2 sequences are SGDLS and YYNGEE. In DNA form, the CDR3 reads TGTGCCAGCAGCGTAGGACGCAGGGATGATTCACCCCTCCACTTT. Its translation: CASSVGRRDDSPLHF.